This record covers a single T cell receptor (beta chain). Its antigen is undetermined. The junction departs from the called germline gene at one end, perhaps through a read error. The data were obtained in a study of T cell repertoires in cytomegalovirus infection. The CDR3 runs to 16 residues. Each CDR3 protein gets one entry after TCRdb re-called the reads with MiXCR. Among hundreds of thousands of distinct CDR3 sequences, 25% to 30% were seen once, and the ten largest hold roughly 20%. This sequence was found in a human donor in good health (CMV status not recorded). Some clones in this sample may be carry-over from other donors' samples. V gene TRBV5-3 combines with J gene TRBJ2-1; D perhaps matches TRBD2 (5 bases). TRBV5-3 counts as an open reading frame of uncertain function. The sequences come from cultured PBMCs, collected from culture after CMV antigen stimulation. CDR3 DNA: TGTGCCAGCAGCTTGGCCGGGATAGCACGGGTAAATGAGCAGTTCTTC. Amino acid sequence: CASSLAGIARVNEQFF.